These 13 T cell receptor beta chains were all obtained from the same sample, sequenced in a study of blood T cell repertoires in COVID-19. The data were produced by immunoSEQ multiplex PCR, yet TCRdb's version contains in-frame clones alone and is incomplete. This sample has 91,000 or so clones; 86% occur once, and the top ten carry around 13%. The sample taken for sequencing was peripheral blood. The receptors come from a woman aged 55-70 years in a cohort sampled during active or convalescent COVID-19.

This chain links TRBV12-3 or TRBV12-4 with TRBJ2-3; possibly TRBD1 for D (5 bases). CDR3 length: 11 amino acids. V shed 8 bases and J shed 4 bases, with 7 bases lying between them. DNA for the CDR3: TGTGCCAGCCAGGGCCCAGATACGCAGTATTTT. It codes for CASQGPDTQYF.

V and J are TRBV11-2 and TRBJ2-1; 10 bases align to TRBD2. The length of the CDR3 is 15 residues. The germline V gene has CDR1 SGHAT and CDR2 FQNNGV. Germline trimming cut 3 bases from V and 2 bases from J; bases unmatched to any gene: 1. In DNA, the CDR3 is TGTGCCAGCAGCTTCCTAGCGGGGGCCTACAATGAGCAGTTCTTC. As protein: CASSFLAGAYNEQFF.

The J gene is TRBJ2-1, the V gene TRBV7-2; 8 bases align to TRBD2. J was trimmed by 3 bases and V by 3 bases; bases with no gene match: 1. This CDR3 comprises 14 residues. Germline lookup yields CDR1 SGHTA and CDR2 FQGNSA. Here the CDR3 reads CASSFGTSYNEQFF. DNA of the CDR3: TGTGCCAGCAGCTTCGGGACTAGCTACAATGAGCAGTTCTTC.

V gene TRBV2 combines with J gene TRBJ1-6, with TRBD1 identical over 9 bases. V gave up 5 bases and J gave up 10 bases; unmatched junction bases: 6. Germline V lookup: CDR1 SNHLY, CDR2 FYNNEI. CDR3 length equals 14 residues. CDR3 residues: CASSSGQGPSPLHF. The CDR3 DNA reads TGTGCCAGCAGTTCGGGACAGGGTCCGTCACCCCTCCACTTT.

The gene calls are TRBV7-3 and TRBJ2-2; 9 bases match TRBD1. This CDR3 comprises 15 residues. The V gene end was trimmed by 4 bases and the J gene end by 5 bases; junction bases not matched to a gene: 5. Per germline, CDR1 SGHTA and CDR2 FQGTGA. CDR3 in amino acids: CASSSGTGKTGELFF. CDR3 sequence (DNA): TGTGCCAGCAGCTCGGGGACAGGGAAGACCGGGGAGCTGTTTTTT.

The chain joins TRBV11-2 to TRBJ2-5, with 9 bases that match TRBD2. The germline gives CDR1 SGHAT, CDR2 FQNNGV. There are 15 residues in the CDR3. V lost 5 bases and J lost 4; bases outside the gene matches: 8. The DNA of the CDR3 is TGTGCCAGCAGCCGCGGGGGGGCGGGGGTAGAGACCCAGTACTTC. Translating it yields CASSRGGAGVETQYF.

This clone is a singleton in its sample. The chain joins TRBV7-3 to TRBJ2-1; the match to TRBD2 covers 14 bases. The CDR3 is 17 residues long. Trimming cost V 5 bases and J 8 bases; bases outside gene matches: 11. Germline CDR1 is SGHTA and CDR2 is FQGTGA. The CDR3 reads CASSPTGTSGSRHEQFF. As DNA, the CDR3 is TGTGCCAGCAGCCCCACCGGGACTAGCGGGAGCCGCCATGAGCAGTTCTTC.

This clone was detected only a few times. Here the CDR3 DNA reads TGTGCCTGGAGTAGGGCGACAGGGGGCAAGGATGAGCAGTTCTTC. It yields the protein CAWSRATGGKDEQFF. The genes are TRBV30 and TRBJ2-1; 10 bases are shared with TRBD1. Unmatched junction bases numbered 9, after V lost 2 bases and J lost 8 bases. The CDR3 loop spans 15 amino acids. Germline assignment: CDR1 GTSNPN and CDR2 SVGIG (reference sequence).

This clone appeared once. This chain joins TRBV6-6 and TRBJ1-4; D perhaps matches TRBD1 (5 bases). The CDR3 is 14 residues long. V was pared by 5 bases and J by 8 bases, with 15 bases between. Germline V gives CDR1 MNHNY, CDR2 SVGAGI (reference sequence). Written as DNA, the CDR3 is TGTGCCAGCAGTGGACCAGGGTATGAGGAAAAACTGTTTTTT. Translating gives CASSGPGYEEKLFF.

CDR3: CASSLSAGPNYGYTF. The CDR3 nucleotides read TGTGCCAGCAGCTTAAGCGCAGGGCCCAACTATGGCTACACCTTC. The rearrangement uses TRBV7-3 and TRBJ1-2, with TRBD1 as a possible D gene (5 bases). This CDR3 contains 15 residues. V was shortened by 1 base and J by 2 bases, with 11 bases between the two germline ends. The germline V gene encodes CDR1 SGHTA and CDR2 FQGTGA.

The J gene is TRBJ1-1, the V gene TRBV27; TRBD1 agrees at 8 bases. Germline CDR1 MNHEY, CDR2 SMNVEV (reference sequence). The CDR3 extends over 15 amino acids. J lost 8 bases, V lost 5 bases, and 13 bases had no gene match. The CDR3 spells CASSTWTGRGLEAFF. In DNA form, the CDR3 reads TGTGCCAGCAGTACCTGGACAGGGCGCGGCCTCGAAGCTTTCTTT.

The chain recombines TRBV5-5 with TRBJ2-2, with TRBD2 matching 10 bases. The CDR3 totals 15 residues. Germline-derived CDR1 and CDR2 are SGHKS and YYEKEE (reference sequence). Unmatched junction bases numbered 5, after V lost 3 bases and J lost 6 bases. The CDR3 protein is CASSSLAGVAGELFF. The CDR3 DNA follows: TGTGCCAGCAGCTCCCTAGCGGGAGTCGCCGGGGAGCTGTTTTTT.

This chain connects TRBV6-5 to TRBJ1-2; D is perhaps TRBD1 (5 bases). V was trimmed by 7 bases and J by 0 bases, leaving 12 bases between them. Germline lookup yields CDR1 MNHEY and CDR2 SVGAGI. The CDR3 has 14 residues. The CDR3 loop is CASNRQPSNYGYTF. Written as DNA, the CDR3 is TGTGCCAGCAATAGACAGCCTTCTAACTATGGCTACACCTTC.